The 25 T cell receptor beta chains reported below all come from one sample, sequenced in a study of memory CD4+ T cells and cytomegalovirus serostatus. The sort gate was single viable CD3+CD4+CD8-CD45RO+ cells for memory CD4+ T cells. Sequencing was performed with immunoSEQ multiplex PCR; in TCRdb, only in-frame clones are kept and a portion is missing. This table holds 55,000 or so clones, about three quarters found once. Sequenced material: memory CD4+ T cells from blood. The source of these receptors is an adult in good health and CMV-seropositive.

This clone was observed once. An end of the junction does not agree with germline; a read error may underlie this. The V gene is TRBV7-9, the J gene TRBJ1-2; TRBD1 matches 11 bases. Germline V gives CDR1 SEHNR, CDR2 FQNEAQ (reference sequence). CDR3 length: 12 residues. CDR3 in DNA: TGTGCCAGCAGATTAGGACAGGGGGCGGCCACCTTC. As protein: CASRLGQGAATF.

The chain joins TRBV30 to TRBJ2-1; D possibly uses TRBD1 or TRBD2 (6 bases each). Trimming left V 0 bases short and J 10 bases short, with 10 bases between. Germline assignment: CDR1 GTSNPN and CDR2 SVGIG (reference sequence). This CDR3 comprises 12 residues. CDR3 sequence (DNA): TGTGCCTGGAGTGTCGGGGGCAGGGAGCAGTTCTTC. It yields the protein CAWSVGGREQFF.

About this clone itself: Other DNA variants within this sample encode the same CDR3. The V gene is TRBV5-4, the J gene TRBJ2-7; possible D gene TRBD2, 5 bases. Germline V lookup: CDR1 SGHNT, CDR2 YYREEE (reference sequence). V was clipped by 3 bases and J by 3 bases, with 10 bases between them. The CDR3 sequence is 13 residues long. The CDR3 loop reads CASSSEGIYEQYF. For the CDR3, the DNA is TGTGCCAGCAGCTCAGAGGGCATCTACGAGCAGTACTTC.

V gene TRBV11-2 combines with J gene TRBJ1-4; 7 nucleotides agree with TRBD1. CDR3 size: 15 residues. Per the germline V gene, CDR1 is SGHAT and CDR2 is FQNNGV. J was trimmed by 5 bases and V by 1 base; bases with no gene match: 4. The CDR3 sequence is CASSLGGTANEKLFF. CDR3 sequence (DNA): TGTGCCAGCAGCTTAGGCGGGACAGCAAATGAAAAACTGTTTTTT. Using reference TRBV11-2 and TRBJ1-4 for the parts outside the CDR3, the full variable domain is EAGVAQSPRYKIIEKRQSVAFWCNPISGHATLYWYQQILGQGPKLLIQFQNNGVVDDSQLPKDRFSAERLKGVDSTLKIQPAKLEDSAVYLCASSLGGTANEKLFFGSGTQLSVL.

This chain links TRBV10-3 with TRBJ2-5; perhaps TRBD1 as D (5 bases). CDR1 ENHRY and CDR2 SYGVKD come from the germline V gene. This CDR3 has 13 residues. Trimming removed 8 bases from V and 3 bases from J, with 13 bases in between. The CDR3 DNA follows: TGTGCCATCTCGGCCAGGGTAGAAGAGACCCAGTACTTC. Amino acid sequence: CAISARVEETQYF.

The chain has TRBV4-2 and TRBJ1-4; D ambiguous. Germline V lookup: CDR1 LGHNA, CDR2 YNFKEQ. Trimming took 1 base from V and 2 from J, leaving 5 bases between them. The CDR3 extends over 14 amino acids. This CDR3 reads CASSQVRTNEKLFF. DNA for the CDR3: TGTGCCAGCAGCCAAGTACGGACTAATGAAAAACTGTTTTTT.

V usage is TRBV7-2 and J usage is TRBJ2-7, with 9 nucleotides matching TRBD2. This CDR3 has 13 residues. The V gene end was trimmed by 6 bases and the J gene end by 2 bases; junction bases not matched to a gene: 2. CDR1 and CDR2 (germline): SGHTA, FQGNSA. The CDR3 spells CASSSSGAYEQYF. The CDR3, as DNA: TGTGCCAGCAGTTCTAGCGGGGCCTACGAGCAGTACTTC.

The chain carries TRBV19 and TRBJ2-1; TRBD2 is a possible D gene (5 bases). The germline gives CDR1 LNHDA, CDR2 SQIVND (reference sequence). With 5 bases removed from V and 4 bases from J, the gap between germline ends came to 15 bases. The CDR3 sequence is 15 residues long. CDR3 sequence reads: CASSRSGNRYNEQFF. CDR3 nucleotides: TGTGCCAGTAGTCGCTCCGGGAATAGATACAATGAGCAGTTCTTC. Based on the CDR3 plus reference TRBV19 and TRBJ2-1, the full variable domain is DGGITQSPKYLFRKEGQNVTLSCEQNLNHDAMYWYRQDPGQGLRLIYYSQIVNDFQKGDIAEGYSVSREKKESFPLTVTSAQKNPTAFYLCASSRSGNRYNEQFFGPGTRLTVL.

The V gene is TRBV21-1, the J gene TRBJ2-3. TRBV21-1 is reported as a pseudogene. This CDR3 has 14 residues. This CDR3 reads CASSKGGPADTQYF. CDR3 nucleotide sequence: TGTGCCAGCAGCAAAGGGGGTCCCGCAGATACGCAGTATTTT.

J is TRBJ1-5 and V is TRBV4-1; D is unclear. This CDR3 has 15 residues. From germline, CDR1 is MGHRA and CDR2 YSYEKL. V was pared by 0 bases and J by 6 bases, with 12 bases between. The CDR3 DNA sequence: TGCGCCAGCAGCCAAGACGACCTCGATAGTCAGCCCCAGCATTTT. As protein: CASSQDDLDSQPQHF.

This sequence joins TRBV15 and TRBJ1-2, with D possibly matching TRBD1 (5 bases). CDR3 length equals 14 residues. Germline CDR1 is LNHNV and CDR2 is YYDKDF (reference sequence). Trimming cost V 2 bases and J 4 bases, with 11 bases left between them. The CDR3 region has the DNA TGTGCCACCAGCAGATATGGGACCTTCTATGGCTACACCTTC. Protein product: CATSRYGTFYGYTF.

This clone was observed once. The chain uses TRBV9 and TRBJ2-3; 8 bases fit TRBD2. There are 16 residues in the CDR3. With 0 bases clipped from V and 0 bases from J, the junction kept 3 bases outside the gene matches. The germline V gene has CDR1 SGDLS and CDR2 YYNGEE. CDR3 DNA: TGTGCCAGCAGCGTAGGACTAGCGCCAAGCACAGATACGCAGTATTTT. The encoded protein is CASSVGLAPSTDTQYF.

The chain carries TRBV28 and TRBJ2-7; D not certain. With 1 base removed from V and 0 bases from J, the gap between germline ends came to 13 bases. This CDR3 comprises 16 residues. Germline CDR1 reads MDHEN; CDR2 reads SYDVKM. Here the CDR3 reads CASSLFSVLGSYEQYF. CDR3 DNA: TGTGCCAGCAGTTTATTCTCAGTCTTGGGCTCCTACGAGCAGTACTTC.

The V and J genes are TRBV5-1 and TRBJ2-5; D is uncertain. This CDR3 has 11 residues. The ends were cut back, 4 bases at V and 2 bases at J, with 3 bases in the middle. Germline V gives CDR1 SGHRS, CDR2 YFSETQ. This CDR3 is CASSEQETQYF. The CDR3 DNA reads as TGCGCCAGCAGCGAACAAGAGACCCAGTACTTC.

This clone was observed a handful of times. CDR3: CASNRQGLNTEAFF. In DNA, the CDR3 is TGTGCCAGCAACAGACAGGGGCTGAACACTGAAGCTTTCTTT. This sequence joins TRBV11-2 and TRBJ1-1; 8 bases fit TRBD1. The CDR3 extends over 14 amino acids. From germline, CDR1 is SGHAT and CDR2 FQNNGV. V lost 7 bases to trimming and J lost 0 bases; unmatched junction nucleotides: 4.

The chain carries TRBV30 and TRBJ1-5; D is perhaps TRBD1 (6 bases). Germline V gene sequence: CDR1 GTSNPN, CDR2 SVGIG (reference sequence). CDR3 length: 18 amino acids. Between the trimmed V and J ends, which lost 0 bases and 4 bases, there was a span of 22 bases. CDR3 sequence reads: CAWSVAGGGSVDNQPQHF. The CDR3 bases are TGTGCCTGGAGTGTAGCGGGGGGCGGTAGTGTCGATAATCAGCCCCAGCATTTT. Using reference TRBV30 and TRBJ1-5 for the parts outside the CDR3, the full variable domain is SQTIHQWPATLVQPVGSPLSLECTVEGTSNPNLYWYRQAAGRGLQLLFYSVGIGQISSEVPQNLSASRPQDRQFILSSKKLLLSDSGFYLCAWSVAGGGSVDNQPQHFGDGTRLSIL.

The chain couples TRBV5-6 to TRBJ2-3; the D is unclear. The V end was cut by 1 base, the J end by 6 bases, with 6 bases between. Per the germline V gene, CDR1 is SGHDT and CDR2 is YYEEEE. The CDR3 has 12 amino acids. The CDR3 sequence is CASSLFGDTQYF. The CDR3 DNA follows: TGTGCCAGCAGCTTGTTCGGGGATACGCAGTATTTT.

The genes are TRBV19 and TRBJ1-2; 7 bases align to TRBD1. Germline assignment: CDR1 LNHDA and CDR2 SQIVND (reference sequence). Trimming at V came to 4 bases and at J to 13 bases, leaving 15 bases not matched to a gene. CDR3 size: 14 residues. CDR3 protein: CASSNAGGQYLLTF. CDR3 in DNA: TGTGCCAGTAGTAACGCGGGGGGACAGTATCTGCTCACCTTC.

The rearrangement uses TRBV19 and TRBJ2-1, with a weak D call TRBD1 (6 bases). Trimming took 5 bases from V and 7 from J, leaving 18 bases between them. Germline-derived CDR1 and CDR2 are LNHDA and SQIVND (reference sequence). The CDR3 is 15 amino acids. CDR3 bases: TGTGCCAGTAGTCTTCGACAGGCGGGTAGGAATGAGCAGTTCTTC. It codes for CASSLRQAGRNEQFF.

This clone was seen only once. The chain employs TRBV7-9 and TRBJ1-2; 10 positions match TRBD1. Germline CDR1 SEHNR, CDR2 FQNEAQ (reference sequence). This CDR3 has 14 amino acids. V lost 4 bases to trimming and J lost 7 bases; unmatched junction nucleotides: 6. Written as DNA, the CDR3 is TGTGCCAGCAGCTCGACAGGGGGCCTTCGTGGCTACACCTTC. Translated, it gives CASSSTGGLRGYTF.

The CDR3 bases are TGTGCCAGCAGTGAATATGTGGCAGGCCACGGAAACACCATATATTTT. Protein product: CASSEYVAGHGNTIYF. The chain couples TRBV6-1 to TRBJ1-3; D call uncertain. The germline V gene has CDR1 MNHNS and CDR2 SASEGT. This CDR3 contains 16 residues. V shed 2 bases and J shed 4 bases, with 15 bases lying between them.

The V call is TRBV10-3, the J call TRBJ1-2; 8 nucleotides align to TRBD1. The CDR3 runs 18 residues. Losses at the gene ends were 0 bases for V and 2 bases for J; bases not matched to a gene: 11. Per germline, CDR1 ENHRY and CDR2 SYGVKD. The CDR3 loop reads CAISESTGGGQGNYGYTF. The CDR3 DNA reads as TGTGCCATCAGTGAGTCGACTGGGGGAGGACAGGGCAACTATGGCTACACCTTC.

This chain links TRBV2 with TRBJ1-1, with D perhaps matching TRBD1 (5 bases). Germline loops: CDR1 SNHLY, CDR2 FYNNEI. The CDR3 totals 14 residues. V gave up 4 bases and J gave up 1 base, with 10 bases separating them. CDR3 bases: TGTGCCAGCAGTGCAGGGCAGGGGAACACTGAAGCTTTCTTT. The encoded protein is CASSAGQGNTEAFF.

This chain joins TRBV27 and TRBJ1-1, with 7 bases identical to TRBD1. V trimming: 3 bases; J trimming: 8 bases; junction bases outside the gene matches: 9. This CDR3 has 14 residues. Germline loops: CDR1 MNHEY, CDR2 SMNVEV (reference sequence). CDR3 sequence reads: CASSLGIGTAEAFF. Here the CDR3 DNA reads TGTGCCAGCAGTTTGGGTATTGGGACAGCGGAAGCTTTCTTT.

The rearrangement uses TRBV7-2 and TRBJ1-4; D is unclear. Between the trimmed V and J ends, which lost 0 bases and 4 bases, there was a span of 6 bases. The CDR3 has 14 residues. Germline assignment: CDR1 SGHTA and CDR2 FQGNSA. CDR3 in amino acids: CASSLALGNEKLFF. CDR3 DNA sequence: TGTGCCAGCAGCTTAGCTCTGGGTAATGAAAAACTGTTTTTT.